The next 20 T cell receptor beta chains were all read from a single sample in a study of human T cells and chemical hapten exposure. TCRdb re-called the RACE reads through MiXCR, storing one row per CDR3 protein. The repertoire holds about 54,000 distinct CDR3 sequences, with just under 10% as singletons. Time point given: patch test 2, 6 weeks after DPC sensitization. Treatment of the sample: therapeutic diphenylcyclopropenone sensitization with weekly scalp DPC. Here the sequenced sample was whole blood, taken in connection with sensitization to the hapten diphenylcyclopropenone (DPC). The receptors here all came from a woman aged 45-60 years with alopecia areata. Some clones in this sample may be carry-over from other donors' samples.

This clonotype appeared many times. The genes are TRBV27 and TRBJ1-3; 9 bases line up with TRBD1. The ends lost 8 bases at V and 3 bases at J; junction bases unmatched: 8. Germline V gives CDR1 MNHEY, CDR2 SMNVEV (reference sequence). The CDR3 is 15 residues long. The CDR3 DNA reads as TGTGCCAGCCCACTCCGGGACAGGGTTGGAAACACCATATATTTT. It specifies CASPLRDRVGNTIYF.

This clonotype appeared a few times. V gene TRBV28 combines with J gene TRBJ2-7; possible D gene TRBD1, 6 bases. The ends were cut back, 8 bases at V and 2 bases at J, with 13 bases in the middle. The CDR3 runs 13 residues. Germline V gene data show CDR1 as MDHEN and CDR2 as SYDVKM. DNA for the CDR3: TGTGCCAGCGCCCGGACAGAAACCTACGAGCAGTACTTC. It specifies CASARTETYEQYF.

There are many counts of this clonotype. The J gene is TRBJ2-3, the V gene TRBV5-1; 11 nucleotides line up with TRBD2. The CDR3 length is 18 residues. CDR1 is SGHRS and CDR2 is YFSETQ in the germline V gene. J was trimmed by 0 bases and V by 3 bases; bases with no gene match: 9. The CDR3 DNA reads TGCGCCAGCAGCTGGACCGGGACTAGCGGCTCTAGCACAGATACGCAGTATTTT. This sequence encodes CASSWTGTSGSSTDTQYF.

At least ten counts were recorded for this clonotype. The chain joins TRBV7-2 to TRBJ1-1, with TRBD1 as a possible D gene (5 bases). The CDR3 sequence is 15 residues long. The V gene's germline CDR1 is SGHTA and CDR2 FQGNSA. The ends were cut back, 1 base at V and 5 bases at J, with 14 bases in the middle. The chain's CDR3 is CASSLEGRAVTEAFF. The CDR3 nucleotides are TGTGCCAGCAGCTTAGAAGGCAGGGCTGTAACTGAAGCTTTCTTT.

This clonotype was found many times. The chain combines TRBV18 with TRBJ2-1, with D maybe TRBD1 (5 bases). V was cut by 4 bases and J by 4 bases, with 17 bases left in between. The germline gives CDR1 KGHSH, CDR2 LQKENI. The CDR3 sequence is 16 residues long. CDR3 protein: CASSRAGIPTYNEQFF. CDR3 nucleotide sequence: TGTGCCAGCTCACGGGCAGGGATCCCTACTTACAATGAGCAGTTCTTC.

This chain joins TRBV28 and TRBJ2-1, with 9 bases lining up with TRBD2. The CDR3 loop spans 14 amino acids. V was pared by 4 bases and J by 15 bases, with 13 bases of the junction left unmatched. Germline V gives CDR1 MDHEN, CDR2 SYDVKM. In DNA, the CDR3 is TGTGCCAGCAGTTCAGCCTCCCCGGCGGGAGGGTGGTTCTTC. As protein: CASSSASPAGGWFF.

Ten or more counts support this clonotype. This rearrangement joins TRBV4-3 to TRBJ2-3, with TRBD2 matching over 11 bases. This CDR3 has 15 residues. The junction had 1 base not matched to a gene; V was cut back by 2 bases and J by 3 bases. CDR1 and CDR2 (germline): LGHNA, YSLEER. The CDR3 spells CASSQLAGGTDTQYF. The CDR3 DNA follows: TGCGCCAGCAGCCAACTAGCGGGAGGTACAGATACGCAGTATTTT.

This chain links TRBV6-6 with TRBJ1-4; no firm D call. The ends were cut back, 7 bases at V and 0 bases at J, with 6 bases in the middle. Germline CDR1 and CDR2: MNHNY and SVGAGI (reference sequence). The length of the CDR3 is 13 residues. The CDR3 nucleotides are TGTGCCAGCATGCGGTCAACTAATGAAAAACTGTTTTTT. It is translated as CASMRSTNEKLFF.

The gene calls are TRBV28 and TRBJ2-2; D is perhaps TRBD1 (6 bases). The CDR3 is 15 amino acids. V gave up 1 base and J gave up 2 bases, with 8 bases separating them. CDR1 and CDR2 from the germline V gene are MDHEN and SYDVKM. In DNA, the CDR3 is TGTGCCAGCAGTTTATCGGACAGAAACACCGGGGAGCTGTTTTTT. It specifies CASSLSDRNTGELFF.

This chain connects TRBV19 to TRBJ2-7; D is undetermined. Germline V gene sequence: CDR1 LNHDA, CDR2 SQIVND (reference sequence). The CDR3 is 14 amino acids. The V end was cut by 3 bases, the J end by 0 bases, with 9 bases between. The CDR3 region has the DNA TGTGCCAGTAGTATTTCCTCTGCCTCCTACGAGCAGTACTTC. Translation gives CASSISSASYEQYF. Filled out from reference TRBV19 and TRBJ2-7, the complete variable domain reads DGGITQSPKYLFRKEGQNVTLSCEQNLNHDAMYWYRQDPGQGLRLIYYSQIVNDFQKGDIAEGYSVSREKKESFPLTVTSAQKNPTAFYLCASSISSASYEQYFGPGTRLTVT.

The chain recombines TRBV10-2 with TRBJ1-2, with TRBD1 matching over 9 bases. Germline assignment: CDR1 WSHSY and CDR2 SAAADI. V was clipped by 7 bases and J by 4 bases; unmatched bases: 7. The CDR3 totals 14 residues. The CDR3 sequence: CASKPGQGSYGYTF. Written as DNA, the CDR3 is TGCGCCAGCAAGCCGGGACAGGGAAGCTATGGCTACACCTTC.

This clonotype has more than one count but fewer than ten. The rearrangement uses TRBV11-2 and TRBJ2-3; the D is unclear. The CDR3 runs to 13 residues. The V end lost 7 bases, the J end lost 3 bases, and 11 bases lay between the germline ends. Germline lookup yields CDR1 SGHAT and CDR2 FQNNGV. CDR3 loop: CASTSDVTDTQYF. Here the CDR3 DNA reads TGTGCCAGCACCTCAGATGTAACAGATACGCAGTATTTT.

This clonotype was observed at least ten times. The rearrangement joins TRBV10-3 to TRBJ2-2; 14 bases map to TRBD2. This CDR3 comprises 14 residues. Germline V gives CDR1 ENHRY, CDR2 SYGVKD. The ends lost 10 bases at V and 7 bases at J; junction bases unmatched: 5. CDR3 in DNA: TGTGCCACCGGGACTAGCGGGGGATACGGGGAGCTGTTTTTT. This translates into CATGTSGGYGELFF.

This clonotype was found a few times. The V call is TRBV18, the J call TRBJ1-3; 8 positions agree with TRBD1. With 1 base clipped from V and 0 bases from J, the junction kept 2 bases outside the gene matches. CDR1 is KGHSH and CDR2 is LQKENI in the germline V gene. CDR3 length equals 16 residues. In DNA form, the CDR3 reads TGTGCCAGCTCACCACAGGGACAGGTCTCTGGAAACACCATATATTTT. It codes for CASSPQGQVSGNTIYF.

This clonotype was found many times. The rearrangement links TRBV6-2 or TRBV6-3 to TRBJ1-3; no definite D call. Germline V gene sequence: CDR1 MNHEY, CDR2 SVGEGT. CDR3 length equals 14 residues. Deletions cut 2 bases from V and 1 base from J, with 6 bases between. The CDR3 reads CASSYLRSGNTIYF. The CDR3 nucleotides read TGTGCCAGCAGTTACCTGCGATCTGGAAACACCATATATTTT.

The gene calls are TRBV29-1 and TRBJ2-1; 7 nucleotides align to TRBD2. Unmatched junction bases numbered 5, after V lost 5 bases and J lost 4 bases. This CDR3 region has 13 residues. The germline CDR1 and CDR2 sequences are SQVTM and ANQGSEA. CDR3 DNA sequence: TGCAGCGTTTCGGCTAGCGGATACAATGAGCAGTTCTTC. This codes for CSVSASGYNEQFF.

The table lists this clonotype with a few counts. J is TRBJ2-1 and V is TRBV7-9; D may match TRBD1 or TRBD2 (5 bases each). CDR1 is SEHNR and CDR2 is FQNEAQ in the germline V gene (reference sequence). V was clipped by 1 base and J by 3 bases, with 10 bases between them. The CDR3 runs 15 residues. The CDR3 protein is CASSLDWGSYNEQFF. CDR3 in DNA: TGTGCCAGCAGCTTAGACTGGGGGAGCTACAATGAGCAGTTCTTC.

The chain has TRBV24-1 and TRBJ2-1, with TRBD1 identical over 9 bases. Per germline, CDR1 KGHDR and CDR2 SFDVKD. The CDR3 runs to 16 residues. The V segment lost 2 bases and the J segment 12 bases; nucleotides outside the gene matches: 13. CDR3 region: CATSDSPGQGPRGQFF. DNA of the CDR3: TGTGCCACCAGTGATTCTCCGGGACAGGGCCCCCGCGGGCAGTTCTTC.

This clonotype was recorded many times. The rearrangement joins TRBV4-1 to TRBJ2-3, with D perhaps assigned TRBD1 or TRBD2 (5 bases each). The ends were cut back, 6 bases at V and 1 base at J, with 8 bases in the middle. The CDR3 extends over 13 amino acids. Germline V CDR1 and CDR2: MGHRA, YSYEKL. CDR3 bases: TGCGCCAGCAGACAGGAGGGCACAGATACGCAGTATTTT. Amino acid sequence: CASRQEGTDTQYF.

This clonotype was seen more than once but under ten times. The chain recombines TRBV5-1 with TRBJ2-3, with 8 bases that match TRBD2. Trimming removed 7 bases from V and 2 bases from J; junction bases left unmatched: 9. From germline, CDR1 is SGHRS and CDR2 YFSETQ. There are 15 residues in the CDR3. CDR3 nucleotides: TGCGCCAGCTCCCGGGGGGGCGGGGTCACAGATACGCAGTATTTT. The encoded protein is CASSRGGGVTDTQYF.